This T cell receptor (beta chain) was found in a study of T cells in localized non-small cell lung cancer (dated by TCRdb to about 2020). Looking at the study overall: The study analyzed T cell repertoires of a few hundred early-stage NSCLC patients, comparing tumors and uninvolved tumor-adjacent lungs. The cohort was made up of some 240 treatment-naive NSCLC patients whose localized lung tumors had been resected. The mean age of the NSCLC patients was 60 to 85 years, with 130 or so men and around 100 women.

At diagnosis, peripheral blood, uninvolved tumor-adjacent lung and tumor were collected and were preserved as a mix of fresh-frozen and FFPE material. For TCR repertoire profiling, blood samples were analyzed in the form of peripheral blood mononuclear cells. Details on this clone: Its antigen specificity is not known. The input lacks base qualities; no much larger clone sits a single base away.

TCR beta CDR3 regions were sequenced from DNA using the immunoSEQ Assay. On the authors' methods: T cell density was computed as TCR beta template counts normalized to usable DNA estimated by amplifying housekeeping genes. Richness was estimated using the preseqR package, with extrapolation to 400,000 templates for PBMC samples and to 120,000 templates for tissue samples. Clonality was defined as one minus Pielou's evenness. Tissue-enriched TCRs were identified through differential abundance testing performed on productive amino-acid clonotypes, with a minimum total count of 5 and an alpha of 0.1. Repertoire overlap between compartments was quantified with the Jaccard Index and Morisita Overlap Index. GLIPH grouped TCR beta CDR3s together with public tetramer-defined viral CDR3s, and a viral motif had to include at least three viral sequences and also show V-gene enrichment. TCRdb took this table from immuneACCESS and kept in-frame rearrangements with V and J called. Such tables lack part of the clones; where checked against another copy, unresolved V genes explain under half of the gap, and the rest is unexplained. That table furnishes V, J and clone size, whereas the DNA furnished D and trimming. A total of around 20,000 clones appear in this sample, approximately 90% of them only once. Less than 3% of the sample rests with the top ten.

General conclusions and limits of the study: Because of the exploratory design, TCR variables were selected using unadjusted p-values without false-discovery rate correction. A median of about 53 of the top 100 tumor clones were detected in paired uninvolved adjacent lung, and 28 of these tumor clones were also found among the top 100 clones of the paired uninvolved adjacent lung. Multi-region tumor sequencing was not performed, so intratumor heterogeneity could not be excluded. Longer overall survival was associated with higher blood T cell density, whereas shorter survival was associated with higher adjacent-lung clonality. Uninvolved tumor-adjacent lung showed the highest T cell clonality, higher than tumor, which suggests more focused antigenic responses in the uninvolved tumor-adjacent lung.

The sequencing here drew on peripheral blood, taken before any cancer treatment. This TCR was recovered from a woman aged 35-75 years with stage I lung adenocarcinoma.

The CDR3 loop reads CSVRQGSDTEAFF. The DNA sequence is as follows: TGCAGCGTACGACAGGGCTCCGACACTGAAGCTTTCTTT. The receptor chain draws on TRBV29-1 and TRBJ1-1, with 7 bases matching TRBD1. Looking up the germline V gene yields CDR1 SQVTM and CDR2 ANQGSEA. Ends trimmed: V by 6 bases, J by 3 bases; bases unmatched to a gene: 7. The CDR3 runs 13 residues from the cysteine to the phenylalanine. The sequence is cut down to CDR3 DNA, 39 bases in frame from base 1.